Only a few counts were recorded for the clone carrying this T cell receptor beta chain. No antigen is known for it. The data were taken from a study of PD-1 blockade in classical Hodgkin lymphoma. Study-wide context: Nivolumab dosed at 3 mg/kg went to patients intravenously every 2 weeks. Whole-study results and caveats: Researchers reported that CD4+ TCR diversity, though not CD8+, rose significantly by C4D1. When set against healthy donors, newly diagnosed patients were reported to show lower baseline TCR diversity. Initiation of nivolumab under 1 year after ASCT led to exclusion of patients.

TCRdb keeps only in-frame clones here, not all; method: immunoSEQ multiplex PCR. The table lists 95,000 to 120,000 clones, roughly 87% of them singletons, with roughly 21% in the top ten. Trimming left V 5 bases short and J 2 bases short, with 12 bases between. CDR3 length: 14 amino acids. Germline CDR1 and CDR2: SGHDT and YYEEEE. Patients all relapsed after autologous stem cell transplantation, and there was variation in brentuximab vedotin exposure. The sample was peripheral blood mononuclear cells (PBMCs), taken before the second cycle of nivolumab. This clonotype was obtained from a human donor with classical Hodgkin lymphoma. This chain connects TRBV5-6 to TRBJ2-3; D call uncertain. In nucleotides, the CDR3 is TGTGCCAGCAGTCTTATTGGGCCCACAGATACGCAGTATTTT. It translates to CASSLIGPTDTQYF.